Below, 18 T cell receptor beta chains from the same sample are listed, as sequenced in a study of molecular identifiers for immune sequencing clone quantification. TCRdb redid the calling of the PCR reads with MiXCR, one entry per CDR3 protein. The sample consists of about 68,000 distinct CDR3 sequences, roughly 18% of them appearing once. Sequencing was done on a sample of naive CD8+ T cells from blood, with Jurkat cell RNA spiked in. Noted subset: FACS-sorted CD8+CD4-CCR7+CD45RA+ naive T cells. The receptor source for this set is a human donor in good health. Some libraries in this study had Jurkat cell RNA spiked in.

CDR3 sequence reads: CSAAPGGVQETQYF. CDR3 bases: TGCAGTGCGGCCCCTGGCGGGGTCCAAGAGACCCAGTACTTC. The chain couples TRBV20-1 to TRBJ2-5; maybe TRBD2 (6 bases). The CDR3 totals 14 residues. Trimming took off 6 bases at V and 1 base at J, with 15 bases between the two ends. Germline values: CDR1 DFQATT, CDR2 SNEGSKA (reference sequence).

Note on this clonotype: This may be a read error: a much more frequent sequence differs by one nucleotide. The J gene is TRBJ2-5, the V gene TRBV15, with D perhaps matching TRBD1 (5 bases). From germline, CDR1 is LNHNV and CDR2 YYDKDF (reference sequence). This CDR3 comprises 17 residues. The CDR3 reads CATSRTPGMGYQETQCF. CDR3 DNA sequence: TGTGCCACCAGCAGAACCCCAGGGATGGGGTACCAAGAGACCCAGTGCTTC.

In this sample, this clonotype turned up a few times. The chain links TRBV4-1 to TRBJ2-7; 9 nucleotides match TRBD1. V gave up 4 bases and J gave up 5 bases; unmatched junction bases: 9. Germline values: CDR1 MGHRA, CDR2 YSYEKL. The CDR3 is 15 amino acids. This CDR3 reads CASSPGTGPLHEQYF. The DNA for the CDR3 is TGCGCCAGCAGCCCTGGGACAGGGCCCCTCCACGAGCAGTACTTC.

Concerning this clonotype: A clone one base away is much larger, so this may be a read error. This sequence joins TRBV7-9 and TRBJ2-7, with D possibly matching TRBD2 (6 bases). CDR3 length equals 15 residues. Germline CDR1 is SEHNR and CDR2 is FQNEAQ (reference sequence). V was clipped by 4 bases and J by 2 bases, with 15 bases between them. The CDR3 region has the DNA TGTGCCAGCAGCTCAGCGCGGGGCAGCCCCTACGAGCAGTACTTC. This gives the protein CASSSARGSPYEQYF.

This chain joins TRBV11-2 and TRBJ2-5; tentative D call: TRBD2 (5 bases). The CDR3 covers 16 residues. V lost 1 base to trimming and J lost 2 bases, with 14 bases between them. Per the germline V gene, CDR1 is SGHAT and CDR2 is FQNNGV. The CDR3 sequence is CASSLVRTGRQETQYF. In nucleotides, the CDR3 is TGTGCCAGCAGCTTAGTTAGGACTGGGAGACAAGAGACCCAGTACTTC.

Note on this clonotype: A much larger clone lies one base from this, so it may be a read error. The rearrangement links TRBV20-1 to TRBJ2-1; perhaps TRBD1 as D (5 bases). Germline lookup yields CDR1 DFQATT and CDR2 SNEGSKA (reference sequence). This CDR3 region has 15 residues. V lost 6 bases and J 2 bases, leaving 17 bases between the germline ends. The CDR3, as DNA: TGCAGTGCGGGGCCCCTTGTAGGACCCTACAATGAGCAGTTCTTC. It translates to CSAGPLVGPYNEQFF.

This clonotype has a handful of counts. The rearrangement uses TRBV9 and TRBJ2-4; perhaps TRBD2 as D (5 bases). CDR3 length: 13 amino acids. V shed 3 bases and J shed 5 bases, with 9 bases lying between them. CDR1 and CDR2 (germline): SGDLS, YYNGEE. This CDR3 is CASSAPGENIQYF. CDR3 in DNA: TGTGCCAGCAGCGCCCCCGGGGAAAACATTCAGTACTTC. The complete variable domain, with remaining parts taken from reference TRBV9 and TRBJ2-4, reads DSGVTQTPKHLITATGQRVTLRCSPRSGDLSVYWYQQSLDQGLQFLIQYYNGEERAKGNILERFSAQQFPDLHSELNLSSLELGDSALYFCASSAPGENIQYFGAGTRLSVL.

Of note for this clonotype: The junction departs from the called germline gene at one end, perhaps through a read error. The gene calls are TRBV2 and TRBJ1-6; unclear D gene. The CDR3 covers 16 residues. From germline, CDR1 is SNHLY and CDR2 FYNNEI. The CDR3 DNA reads TGTGCCGGCAGTGAATATGGGAGCGCATATAATTCACCCCTCCACTTT. Its protein is CAGSEYGSAYNSPLHF.

Remarks on this clonotype: This could be a read error, since a much larger clone is one nucleotide away. The chain has TRBV15 and TRBJ2-7; 9 bases line up with TRBD1. This CDR3 contains 15 residues. CDR1 and CDR2 (germline): LNHNV, YYDKDF (reference sequence). J gave up 2 bases and V 7 bases, and 9 bases lay outside the gene matches. The DNA of the CDR3 is TGTGCCACCATCAGTCGGACAGGGGTAGCCTACGAGCAGTACTTC. Its translation: CATISRTGVAYEQYF. The whole variable domain, remainder taken from reference TRBV15 and TRBJ2-7, is DAMVIQNPRYQVTQFGKPVTLSCSQTLNHNVMYWYQQKSSQAPKLLFHYYDKDFNNEADTPDNFQSRRPNTSFCFLDIRSPGLGDTAMYLCATISRTGVAYEQYFGPGTRLTVT.

This clonotype was recorded at least ten times. The chain recombines TRBV20-1 with TRBJ2-1, with 12 bases matching TRBD2. Germline CDR1 and CDR2: DFQATT and SNEGSKA (reference sequence). V dropped 8 bases and J dropped 8; count of bases not matched to a gene: 10. The CDR3 has 14 amino acids. The chain's CDR3 is CSPKELAGGYEQFF. CDR3 nucleotides: TGCAGTCCAAAGGAACTAGCGGGAGGATATGAGCAGTTCTTC.

This clonotype was counted ten times or more. CDR3 bases: TGCGCCAGCAGCCAAGAAAAGTCGAATAGCAATCAGCCCCAGCATTTT. It encodes CASSQEKSNSNQPQHF. The V and J genes are TRBV4-1 and TRBJ1-5, with D unclear. The CDR3 sequence is 16 residues long. V lost 0 bases and J 0 bases, leaving 9 bases between the germline ends. Germline CDR1 and CDR2: MGHRA and YSYEKL.

The J gene is TRBJ2-1, the V gene TRBV5-1, with TRBD2 identical over 13 bases. Germline CDR1 SGHRS, CDR2 YFSETQ. CDR3 length: 16 residues. Germline trimming cut 6 bases from V and 7 bases from J; bases unmatched to any gene: 10. The CDR3: CASTWTSGSPLNEQFF. The CDR3 region has the DNA TGCGCCAGCACCTGGACTAGCGGGAGTCCCTTAAATGAGCAGTTCTTC.

The chain employs TRBV9 and TRBJ2-1; 9 positions match TRBD2. The CDR3 has 13 residues. V was pared by 4 bases and J by 7 bases, with 3 bases of the junction left unmatched. Germline V lookup: CDR1 SGDLS, CDR2 YYNGEE. The CDR3 nucleotides are TGTGCCAGCAGCCCCAGCGGGGGGAATGAGCAGTTCTTC. This codes for CASSPSGGNEQFF.

Many counts were recorded for this clonotype. The V and J genes are TRBV14 and TRBJ1-2, with TRBD1 as a possible D gene (5 bases). Germline V gene data show CDR1 as SGHDN and CDR2 as FVKESK. V lost 0 bases and J 7 bases, leaving 15 bases between the germline ends. The length of the CDR3 is 15 residues. This CDR3 is CASSQDSGGESGYTF. The CDR3 nucleotides are TGTGCCAGCAGCCAAGATTCGGGGGGGGAGAGTGGCTACACCTTC.

This clonotype was counted between two and nine times. The CDR3 reads CASSKANQDTEAFF. As DNA, the CDR3 is TGTGCCAGCAGCAAAGCCAATCAGGACACTGAAGCTTTCTTT. This sequence joins TRBV21-1 and TRBJ1-1. TRBV21-1 is flagged as a pseudogene. The CDR3 loop spans 14 amino acids.

The CDR3 bases are TGTGCCAGCAGTGATAAGGACAGGATCTACAATGAGCAGTTCTTC. Translating gives CASSDKDRIYNEQFF. The chain has TRBV25-1 and TRBJ2-1; 7 positions match TRBD1. The J segment lost 3 bases and the V segment lost 3 bases, leaving 5 bases of the junction unmatched. The CDR3 has 15 amino acids. Germline V gives CDR1 MGHDK, CDR2 SYGVNS.

Note on this clonotype: A much bigger clone sits one base away, suggesting this may be a read error. V and J are TRBV9 and TRBJ1-3, with 7 bases lining up with TRBD1. The CDR3 loop spans 15 amino acids. The germline V gene has CDR1 SGDLS and CDR2 YYNGEE. CDR3 in DNA: TGTGCCAGCAGCGTAACGGACAGGCGTGGAAGCACCATATATTTT. This translates into CASSVTDRRGSTIYF.

This clonotype was recorded many times. CDR3: CASSLGTGSLVTEAFF. As DNA, the CDR3 is TGTGCCAGCAGTTTAGGGACAGGGTCACTGGTCACTGAAGCTTTCTTT. The chain carries TRBV28 and TRBJ1-1; 9 nucleotides agree with TRBD1. V lost 2 bases to trimming and J lost 4 bases; unmatched junction nucleotides: 8. CDR1 is MDHEN and CDR2 is SYDVKM in the germline V gene. This CDR3 spans 16 amino acids.